One sample yielded the 8 T cell receptor beta chains listed below, sequenced in a study of shared clonotypes between healthy human individuals. Clones were read by immunoSEQ multiplex PCR, and TCRdb kept only the in-frame ones, dropping some. This sample has around 2.1 million clones, with 85% to 95% found just once. It was CD45RO-negative cells, positively selected for CCR7, that made up naive CD8 cells, with terminally differentiated effector memory CD45RA+ cells excluded. The specimen was naive CD8+ T cells from PBMCs. All receptors derive from a man aged 18 to 30 in good health. Some clones in this sample may be carry-over from other donors' samples.

The CDR3 protein is CASSVRTGAYGYTF. The DNA of the CDR3 is TGTGCCAGCAGCGTTAGGACGGGGGCCTATGGCTACACCTTC. The chain recombines TRBV7-9 with TRBJ1-2; D might be TRBD1 (6 bases). Germline CDR1 and CDR2: SEHNR and FQNEAQ (reference sequence). V was cut by 5 bases and J by 4 bases, with 14 bases left in between. The CDR3 has 14 amino acids. Variable domain in full (rest from reference TRBV7-9 and TRBJ1-2): DTGVSQNPRHKITKRGQNVTFRCDPISEHNRLYWYRQTLGQGPEFLTYFQNEAQLEKSRLLSDRFSAERPKGSFSTLEIQRTEQGDSAMYLCASSVRTGAYGYTFGSGTRLTVV.

CDR3 bases: TGTGCCAGCAGCTCGCCGGGACTAGACTTTTACGAGCAGTACTTC. It codes for CASSSPGLDFYEQYF. The chain uses TRBV7-8 and TRBJ2-7; TRBD2 agrees at 8 bases. From germline, CDR1 is SGHVS and CDR2 FQNEAQ. The CDR3 covers 15 residues. After removal of 4 bases from V and 4 bases from J, the junction contained 9 bases not matched to a gene.

The count of this clone is one. The chain uses TRBV7-9 and TRBJ2-3, with D perhaps TRBD2 (5 bases). The CDR3 is 15 residues long. CDR1 SEHNR and CDR2 FQNEAQ come from the germline V gene (reference sequence). The V end was cut by 1 base, the J end by 0 bases, with 8 bases between. The CDR3 DNA sequence: TGTGCCAGCAGCTTAGACTGGGAGAGCACAGATACGCAGTATTTT. It yields the protein CASSLDWESTDTQYF.

The chain joins TRBV27 to TRBJ2-5; the D is unclear. Per the germline V gene, CDR1 is MNHEY and CDR2 is SMNVEV (reference sequence). V lost 6 bases and J lost 5, with 13 bases in between. This CDR3 comprises 13 residues. This CDR3 is CASRGPWAETQYF. In nucleotides, the CDR3 is TGTGCCAGCAGGGGTCCTTGGGCGGAGACCCAGTACTTC.

The chain joins TRBV11-2 to TRBJ2-3, with 11 bases identical to TRBD1. Trimming at V came to 5 bases and at J to 4 bases, leaving 11 bases not matched to a gene. CDR1 is SGHAT and CDR2 is FQNNGV in the germline V gene. CDR3 length: 17 amino acids. The CDR3 sequence: CASSPLVGTGGPDTQYF. The CDR3 region has the DNA TGTGCCAGCAGCCCCCTCGTGGGGACAGGGGGTCCAGATACGCAGTATTTT.

The CDR3 loop is CASSLGESGFYEQYF. DNA of the CDR3: TGTGCCAGCAGTTTAGGGGAGTCCGGGTTCTACGAGCAGTACTTC. The chain has TRBV28 and TRBJ2-7; weak D call: TRBD2 (5 bases). This CDR3 is built from 15 residues. Germline CDR1 is MDHEN and CDR2 is SYDVKM. Trimming took 2 bases from V and 3 from J, leaving 14 bases between them.

In the case of this clone: Other DNA sequences from this sample encode an identical CDR3 as well. The chain uses TRBV27 and TRBJ2-2; D gene unclear. CDR1 and CDR2 from the germline V gene are MNHEY and SMNVEV (reference sequence). The length of the CDR3 is 13 residues. V lost 3 bases and J lost 6, with 8 bases in between. The DNA for the CDR3 is TGTGCCAGCAGTTTCGGACGGGCCGGGGAGCTGTTTTTT. Translation gives CASSFGRAGELFF.

The V gene is TRBV6-5, the J gene TRBJ1-1, with TRBD1 matching over 9 bases. Unmatched junction bases numbered 1, after V lost 0 bases and J lost 8 bases. Per germline, CDR1 MNHEY and CDR2 SVGAGI. The length of the CDR3 is 13 residues. DNA for the CDR3: TGTGCCAGCAGTTACTCTACAGGGGGCGAAGCTTTCTTT. This gives the protein CASSYSTGGEAFF.